The 11 T cell receptor beta chains in this list originate from one sample, sequenced in a study of OX40 agonist ivuxolimab in advanced cancers. TCRdb's table, derived via immunoSEQ multiplex PCR, lists solely in-frame clones and lacks some. The repertoire holds 35,000 to 45,000 clones, with 88% as singletons. The specimen was CD4+ or CD8+ T cells sorted from blood, collected in a trial of the OX40 agonist ivuxolimab. The receptors here all came from an adult with an advanced solid tumor such as melanoma, head and neck, liver or kidney cancer.

V and J are TRBV28 and TRBJ2-3; possibly TRBD1 for D (6 bases). CDR1 is MDHEN and CDR2 is SYDVKM in the germline V gene. V was pared by 4 bases and J by 6 bases, with 20 bases between. This CDR3 has 16 residues. The CDR3 is CASSSLWDTFGDTQYF. CDR3 nucleotide sequence: TGTGCCAGCAGTTCCCTTTGGGACACCTTCGGGGATACGCAGTATTTT.

The rearrangement uses TRBV20-1 and TRBJ1-2; D is possibly TRBD1 (5 bases). This CDR3 region has 9 residues. Germline loops: CDR1 DFQATT, CDR2 SNEGSKA (reference sequence). V lost 3 bases, J lost 11 bases, and 7 bases lay in between. CDR3 region: CSASGGYTF. In DNA form, the CDR3 reads TGCAGTGCTAGTGGGGGGTACACCTTC.

The chain carries TRBV9 and TRBJ2-7; D may correspond to TRBD1 or TRBD2 (5 bases each). The CDR3 length is 14 residues. Germline CDR1 and CDR2: SGDLS and YYNGEE. Trimming left V 0 bases short and J 2 bases short, with 9 bases between. The CDR3: CASSVAGQAYEQYF. In DNA, the CDR3 is TGTGCCAGCAGCGTAGCGGGGCAGGCCTACGAGCAGTACTTC.

The chain carries TRBV5-8 and TRBJ1-2; the D gene is possibly TRBD1 (6 bases). The CDR3 loop spans 16 amino acids. The V and J ends lost 1 base and 4 bases respectively, with 17 bases between them. Germline V gene lookup returns CDR1 SGHTS and CDR2 YDEGEE. CDR3 in amino acids: CASSLLMQGPLYGYTF. The CDR3 DNA reads as TGTGCCAGCAGCTTGTTGATGCAGGGGCCACTCTATGGCTACACCTTC.

This chain joins TRBV7-8 and TRBJ1-1; 11 bases fit TRBD1. The CDR3 runs 19 residues. Germline assignment: CDR1 SGHVS and CDR2 FQNEAQ. V trimming: 4 bases; J trimming: 1 base; junction bases outside the gene matches: 14. The CDR3 region has the DNA TGTGCCAGCAGCTCCGGGACAGGGGGTTTCGGGCGGAAGAACACTGAAGCTTTCTTT. It is translated as CASSSGTGGFGRKNTEAFF.

The chain combines TRBV4-1 with TRBJ2-2, with 7 bases aligning to TRBD1. The CDR3 totals 13 residues. Per the germline V gene, CDR1 is MGHRA and CDR2 is YSYEKL. The V and J ends lost 5 bases and 10 bases, in that order; junction bases with no gene match: 7. Written as DNA, the CDR3 is TGCGCCAGCAGCACCCAGGGGGATGAGGAGCTGTTTTTT. Translated, it gives CASSTQGDEELFF.

The chain links TRBV11-2 to TRBJ2-3; 15 positions agree with TRBD2. J lost 4 bases, V lost 5 bases, and 4 bases had no gene match. The CDR3 loop spans 16 amino acids. CDR1 is SGHAT, CDR2 FQNNGV, per germline. CDR3 region: CASSPRTSGGADTQYF. The CDR3 DNA reads TGTGCCAGCAGCCCCCGGACTAGCGGGGGGGCAGATACGCAGTATTTT. The variable domain in full, with the rest retrieved from reference TRBV11-2 and TRBJ2-3, is EAGVAQSPRYKIIEKRQSVAFWCNPISGHATLYWYQQILGQGPKLLIQFQNNGVVDDSQLPKDRFSAERLKGVDSTLKIQPAKLEDSAVYLCASSPRTSGGADTQYFGPGTRLTVL.

This chain links TRBV7-2 with TRBJ1-6; D uncertain. CDR3 length equals 14 residues. Per germline, CDR1 SGHTA and CDR2 FQGNSA. Trimming took off 5 bases at V and 7 bases at J, with 12 bases between the two ends. CDR3 in amino acids: CASSPYFGNSPLHF. The CDR3, as DNA: TGTGCCAGCAGCCCCTACTTTGGGAATTCACCCCTCCACTTT.

This clone showed up just a few times. This chain connects TRBV13 to TRBJ1-1; 8 bases match TRBD1. The CDR3 runs 13 residues. Germline V gene lookup returns CDR1 PRHDT and CDR2 FYEKMQ (reference sequence). The ends lost 5 bases at V and 6 bases at J; junction bases unmatched: 5. The CDR3 sequence: CASSPPGGAEAFF. CDR3 DNA: TGTGCCAGCAGCCCCCCAGGGGGCGCTGAAGCTTTCTTT.

The chain recombines TRBV7-9 with TRBJ2-4; 8 bases line up with TRBD2. The V and J ends lost 5 bases and 0 bases, in that order; junction bases with no gene match: 15. The CDR3 consists of 19 residues. Per germline, CDR1 SEHNR and CDR2 FQNEAQ (reference sequence). CDR3: CASSPSGGSSELAKNIQYF. The CDR3 region has the DNA TGTGCCAGCAGCCCCAGCGGGGGTAGCTCCGAGCTAGCCAAAAACATTCAGTACTTC.

This clone has only one observation. The V and J genes are TRBV7-9 and TRBJ1-1, with a tentative D call TRBD1 (6 bases). CDR3 length: 16 residues. Germline CDR1 SEHNR, CDR2 FQNEAQ (reference sequence). Trimming removed 3 bases at V and 0 bases at J, with 14 bases between. CDR3 in amino acids: CASSFAPGGMNTEAFF. DNA of the CDR3: TGTGCCAGCAGCTTCGCTCCGGGGGGCATGAACACTGAAGCTTTCTTT. Looking up the rest from reference TRBV7-9 and TRBJ1-1 gives the full variable domain: DTGVSQNPRHKITKRGQNVTFRCDPISEHNRLYWYRQTLGQGPEFLTYFQNEAQLEKSRLLSDRFSAERPKGSFSTLEIQRTEQGDSAMYLCASSFAPGGMNTEAFFGQGTRLTVV.